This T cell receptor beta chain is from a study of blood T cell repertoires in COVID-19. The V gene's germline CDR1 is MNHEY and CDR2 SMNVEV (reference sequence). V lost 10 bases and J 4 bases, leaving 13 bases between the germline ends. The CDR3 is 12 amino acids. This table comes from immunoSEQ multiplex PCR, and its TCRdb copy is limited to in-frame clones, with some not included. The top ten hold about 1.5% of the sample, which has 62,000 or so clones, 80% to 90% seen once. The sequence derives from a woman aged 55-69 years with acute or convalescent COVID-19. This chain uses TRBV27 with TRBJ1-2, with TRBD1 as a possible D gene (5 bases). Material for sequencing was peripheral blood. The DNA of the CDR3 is TGTGCCACTTCAACCGGGGGCTATGGCTACACCTTC. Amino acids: CATSTGGYGYTF.